This is a list of T cell receptor beta chains from one sample in a study of T cell repertoires in cytomegalovirus infection. TCRdb reprocessed the reads via MiXCR and lists one record per CDR3 protein. The sample contains fewer than 550,000 distinct CDR3 sequences, roughly 30% of which appear only once. The specimen was PBMCs. The source of these receptors is a human donor in good health (CMV status not recorded). Some clones in this sample may be carry-over from other donors' samples. Each CDR3 is given with its conserved first and last residue. The D gene is left open where the match is weak. Size values are once, few and many counts, or a class for expanded clones, and some rows have none.

V gene,D gene,J gene,clone size,CDR3 protein,CDR3 DNA
TRBV7-9,TRBD1,TRBJ1-2,few,CASSLTGARQGRTGYTF,TGTGCCAGCAGCTTAACCGGGGCCCGACAGGGGCGCACTGGCTACACCTTC
TRBV4-1,TRBD1,TRBJ1-1,NA,CASSHSGGLAEAFF,TGCGCCAGCAGCCACTCAGGGGGTCTCGCTGAAGCTTTCTTT
TRBV12-3/TRBV12-4,NA,TRBJ1-5,few,CASSSAVSNQPQHF,TGTGCCAGCAGTTCCGCCGTTAGCAATCAGCCCCAGCATTTT
TRBV5-6,TRBD1,TRBJ1-5,NA,CASSWGTGESQPQHF,TGTGCCAGCAGCTGGGGGACAGGGGAATCTCAGCCCCAGCATTTT
TRBV27,NA,TRBJ2-5,few,CASSLLGEVTKTQYF,TGTGCCAGCAGTTTACTAGGGGAGGTAACGAAGACCCAGTACTTC
TRBV6-2/TRBV6-3,NA,TRBJ1-1,few,CASSYWYTEAFF,TGTGCCAGCAGTTATTGGTATACTGAAGCTTTCTTT
TRBV5-5,TRBD2,TRBJ2-3,NA,CASSLELAGPSTDTQYF,TGTGCCAGCAGCTTGGAGCTAGCGGGGCCTAGCACAGATACGCAGTATTTT
TRBV7-2,NA,TRBJ2-3,NA,CASSLRVEERAVTSTDTQYF,TGTGCCAGCAGCTTACGGGTGGAGGAGCGGGCCGTAACTAGCACAGATACGCAGTATTTT
TRBV11-2,NA,TRBJ1-1,NA,CASSSSFGNTEAFF,TGTGCCAGCAGCTCGAGTTTCGGGAACACTGAAGCTTTCTTT
TRBV5-4,NA,TRBJ1-1,once,CASSVRRAPNTEAFF,TGTGCCAGCAGCGTAAGGAGAGCTCCGAACACTGAAGCTTTCTTT
TRBV12-3/TRBV12-4,NA,TRBJ2-1,few,CASSGGGGRDEQFF,TGTGCCAGCAGTGGGGGGGGCGGGCGCGATGAGCAGTTCTTC
TRBV12-3/TRBV12-4,TRBD2,TRBJ2-3,many,CASNHPGTSTQYF,TGTGCCAGCAATCACCCCGGGACTAGTACGCAGTATTTT
TRBV25-1,NA,TRBJ2-2,few,CASSEYAGSTGELFF,TGTGCCAGCAGTGAATACGCAGGGAGCACCGGGGAGCTGTTTTTT
TRBV11-2,TRBD1,TRBJ1-6,many,CASSLALTGFVNSPLHF,TGTGCCAGCAGCTTAGCCTTGACAGGGTTTGTAAATTCACCCCTCCACTTT
TRBV7-2,NA,TRBJ1-3,many,CASSPRDTPTRNTIYF,TGTGCCAGCAGCCCCAGGGACACTCCGACGCGGAACACCATATATTTT
TRBV6-5,NA,TRBJ1-2,few,CASSYQGLGDGCTF,TGTGCCAGCAGTTATCAGGGTCTAGGGGATGGCTGCACCTTC
TRBV4-3,TRBD1,TRBJ2-2,few,CASSQRDRTGFSTGELFF,TGCGCCAGCAGCCAGAGGGACAGGACAGGGTTTTCGACCGGGGAGCTGTTTTTT
TRBV2,NA,TRBJ1-5,few,CASSPQGGGAYSNQPQHF,TGTGCCAGCAGTCCCCAGGGAGGAGGGGCGTATAGCAATCAGCCCCAGCATTTT
TRBV12-3/TRBV12-4,NA,TRBJ2-3,many,CASSQWALASVTDTQYF,TGTGCCAGCAGTCAATGGGCCCTCGCGTCCGTTACAGATACGCAGTATTTT
TRBV23-1,NA,TRBJ1-2,NA,CASHPRMYGYTF,TGCGCCAGCCACCCTCGGATGTATGGCTACACCTTC
TRBV7-7,NA,TRBJ2-2,many,CASSLTTTGELFF,TGTGCTAGCAGCTTAACCACTACCGGGGAGCTGTTTTTT
TRBV29-1,NA,TRBJ2-2,few,CSVEAGVDTGELFF,TGCAGCGTTGAAGCAGGGGTGGACACCGGGGAGCTGTTTTTT
TRBV12-3/TRBV12-4,TRBD2,TRBJ2-1,NA,CASSSIRGGINEQFF,TGTGCCAGCAGTTCTATACGCGGGGGGATAAATGAGCAGTTCTTC
TRBV6-2/TRBV6-3,TRBD1,TRBJ1-2,many,CASSYGTDYGYTF,TGTGCCAGCAGTTACGGGACAGACTATGGCTACACCTTC
TRBV7-2,NA,TRBJ2-2,many,CASSPPSGELFF,TGTGCCAGCAGCCCCCCCTCTGGGGAGCTGTTTTTT
TRBV12-3/TRBV12-4,TRBD1,TRBJ1-5,few,CASSLVQGAFSGNQPQHF,TGTGCCAGCAGTTTAGTCCAGGGGGCCTTTTCTGGCAATCAGCCCCAGCATTTT
TRBV28,NA,TRBJ2-5,many,CASSSGPAPPETQYF,TGTGCCAGCAGTTCCGGGCCAGCACCCCCAGAGACCCAGTACTTC
TRBV5-4,NA,TRBJ2-5,NA,CASSKQGWETQYF,TGTGCCAGCAGCAAACAGGGTTGGGAGACCCAGTACTTC